These 25 T cell receptor beta chains came from one sample sequenced in a study of PD-1 blockade in classical Hodgkin lymphoma. The time point: cycle 4 day 1 (C4D1), after less than seven weeks of nivolumab. Following autologous stem cell transplantation, relapse occurred in every patient, and exposure to brentuximab vedotin varied. The assay was immunoSEQ multiplex PCR, and TCRdb's table has in-frame clones only and misses some. Of about 64,000 clones listed, less than 95% are singletons. The sample here was peripheral blood mononuclear cells (PBMCs), taken before the fourth cycle of nivolumab. The receptors shown here come from a human donor with classical Hodgkin lymphoma.

The chain employs TRBV29-1 and TRBJ2-7; a weak D match, TRBD2 (6 bases). Trimming cost V 2 bases and J 0 bases, with 8 bases left between them. Germline-derived CDR1 and CDR2 are SQVTM and ANQGSEA. The CDR3 extends over 13 amino acids. CDR3 amino acids: CSVETGVSYEQYF. The DNA of the CDR3 is TGCAGCGTTGAAACGGGAGTCTCCTACGAGCAGTACTTC.

This clone has a handful of counts. The chain has TRBV18 and TRBJ1-5; D not resolved. The germline gives CDR1 KGHSH, CDR2 LQKENI. Trimming took 0 bases from V and 0 from J, leaving 9 bases between them. The CDR3 is 16 amino acids. CDR3 DNA: TGTGCCAGCTCACCACCGGGCGGGGATAGCAATCAGCCCCAGCATTTT. This gives the protein CASSPPGGDSNQPQHF.

A single count supports this clone. The genes are TRBV5-5 and TRBJ1-5; 10 bases fit TRBD1. The CDR3 is 15 residues long. The germline gives CDR1 SGHKS, CDR2 YYEKEE (reference sequence). Trimming removed 4 bases from V and 6 bases from J; junction bases left unmatched: 7. CDR3 DNA sequence: TGTGCCAGCAGCGGCGACAGGGGGCGCGGTCAGCCCCAGCATTTT. Residues: CASSGDRGRGQPQHF. Full variable domain (missing parts from reference TRBV5-5 and TRBJ1-5): DAGVTQSPTHLIKTRGQQVTLRCSPISGHKSVSWYQQVLGQGPQFIFQYYEKEERGRGNFPDRFSARQFPNYSSELNVNALLLGDSALYLCASSGDRGRGQPQHFGDGTRLSIL.

The V and J genes are TRBV10-3 and TRBJ2-3; D might be TRBD1 (5 bases). The length of the CDR3 is 15 residues. The V end lost 4 bases, the J end lost 4 bases, and 15 bases lay between the germline ends. Looked up from germline, CDR1 is ENHRY and CDR2 is SYGVKD. The CDR3 DNA is TGTGCCATCAGTGGAGTCCAGGGTCTCCCAGATACGCAGTATTTT. This codes for CAISGVQGLPDTQYF.

The rearrangement links TRBV25-1 to TRBJ2-1; 7 bases line up with TRBD2. The junction had 7 bases not matched to a gene; V was cut back by 8 bases and J by 6 bases. CDR1 MGHDK and CDR2 SYGVNS come from the germline V gene. The CDR3 is 13 amino acids. The CDR3 DNA reads TGTGCCAGCCTAGCGGACGGATTCAATGAGCAGTTCTTC. Amino acid sequence: CASLADGFNEQFF.

The rearrangement links TRBV2 to TRBJ1-6; no clear D. The V and J ends lost 4 bases and 0 bases respectively, with 4 bases between them. CDR1 is SNHLY, CDR2 FYNNEI, per germline. The CDR3 contains 14 residues. The CDR3 DNA reads TGTGCCAGCAGTGCTGACTCCTATAATTCACCCCTCCACTTT. Protein: CASSADSYNSPLHF.

This chain joins TRBV6-6 and TRBJ2-7; D possibly corresponds to TRBD2 (7 bases). Trimming took 6 bases from V and 4 from J, leaving 16 bases between them. Germline V gene sequence: CDR1 MNHNY, CDR2 SVGAGI (reference sequence). This CDR3 has 14 amino acids. This CDR3 is CASSPRGAGYEQYF. Written as DNA, the CDR3 is TGTGCCAGCAGCCCCCGGGGGGCCGGGTACGAGCAGTACTTC.

This rearrangement joins TRBV2 to TRBJ2-6; no clear D gene. Germline CDR1 reads SNHLY; CDR2 reads FYNNEI. CDR3 length equals 16 residues. V was shortened by 4 bases and J by 0 bases, with 10 bases between the two germline ends. This chain's CDR3 is CASSGALLSGANVLTF. In nucleotides, the CDR3 is TGTGCCAGCAGTGGGGCCCTGCTCTCTGGGGCCAACGTCCTGACTTTC.

The rearrangement uses TRBV6-4 and TRBJ2-1; D call uncertain. Germline V gene sequence: CDR1 MRHNA, CDR2 SNTAGT. Trimming removed 3 bases from V and 5 bases from J, with 8 bases in between. The CDR3 loop spans 13 amino acids. For the CDR3, the DNA is TGTGCCAGCAGTGATGGCACAAACAATGAGCAGTTCTTC. Encoded protein: CASSDGTNNEQFF.

V gene TRBV28 combines with J gene TRBJ1-3; D is unresolved. The germline V gene encodes CDR1 MDHEN and CDR2 SYDVKM. This CDR3 comprises 14 residues. V dropped 6 bases and J dropped 0 bases, with 9 bases sitting between them. The CDR3 protein is CASSGRDSGNTIYF. The CDR3, as DNA: TGTGCCAGCAGCGGACGGGACTCTGGAAACACCATATATTTT.

This sequence joins TRBV19 and TRBJ1-6, with 8 nucleotides matching TRBD1. The V gene's germline CDR1 is LNHDA and CDR2 SQIVND (reference sequence). Losses at the gene ends were 1 base for V and 9 bases for J; bases not matched to a gene: 2. The CDR3 consists of 14 residues. The DNA for the CDR3 is TGTGCCAGTAGTATAGCTGACAGGGGTTCACCCCTCCACTTT. This encodes CASSIADRGSPLHF.

The chain carries TRBV7-2 and TRBJ2-7; D not certain. Looked up from germline, CDR1 is SGHTA and CDR2 is FQGNSA. The length of the CDR3 is 12 residues. V dropped 2 bases and J dropped 8 bases, with 10 bases sitting between them. The CDR3 region is CASSLLGSQQYF. The DNA for the CDR3 is TGTGCCAGCAGCTTACTTGGAAGCCAGCAGTACTTC.

The chain links TRBV4-1 to TRBJ1-2; D possibly corresponds to TRBD1 (5 bases). V was shortened by 4 bases and J by 1 base, with 7 bases between the two germline ends. This CDR3 comprises 13 residues. In germline, CDR1 is MGHRA, CDR2 YSYEKL. For the CDR3, the DNA is TGCGCCAGCAGCCTAGACAGTAACTATGGCTACACCTTC. Translation: CASSLDSNYGYTF.

V gene TRBV5-1 combines with J gene TRBJ2-7; 11 bases are a match to TRBD2. Trimming removed 3 bases from V and 4 bases from J; junction bases left unmatched: 3. Looked up from germline, CDR1 is SGHRS and CDR2 is YFSETQ. The CDR3 loop spans 14 amino acids. CDR3 sequence reads: CASSSSSGGYEQYF. The CDR3 nucleotides are TGCGCCAGCAGCTCTTCTAGCGGGGGGTACGAGCAGTACTTC.

This chain uses TRBV5-4 with TRBJ2-7; D is possibly TRBD1 (5 bases). Germline assignment: CDR1 SGHNT and CDR2 YYREEE (reference sequence). The CDR3 sequence is 13 residues long. The V end was cut by 0 bases, the J end by 1 base, with 5 bases between. The DNA of the CDR3 is TGTGCCAGCAGCTTGGGACAGTCCTACGAGCAGTACTTC. It is translated as CASSLGQSYEQYF.

This sequence joins TRBV6-5 and TRBJ1-2; D is possibly TRBD1 (6 bases). The CDR3 runs 14 residues. The germline V gene has CDR1 MNHEY and CDR2 SVGAGI. V lost 2 bases, J lost 2 bases, and 9 bases lay in between. In DNA, the CDR3 is TGTGCCAGCAGTTACGCTGACAGGAACTATGGCTACACCTTC. It translates to CASSYADRNYGYTF.

This sequence joins TRBV14 and TRBJ2-7; 8 bases are shared with TRBD1. Germline assignment: CDR1 SGHDN and CDR2 FVKESK. The CDR3 extends over 17 amino acids. J gave up 0 bases and V 1 base, and 8 bases lay outside the gene matches. CDR3 sequence reads: CASSQGQGRLSSYEQYF. The CDR3 region has the DNA TGTGCCAGCAGCCAAGGACAGGGGCGATTGAGCTCCTACGAGCAGTACTTC.

The V call is TRBV18, the J call TRBJ2-3; 9 bases map to TRBD1. Germline lookup yields CDR1 KGHSH and CDR2 LQKENI. The J segment lost 3 bases and the V segment lost 9 bases, leaving 4 bases of the junction unmatched. The CDR3 runs to 13 residues. In DNA form, the CDR3 reads TGTGCCAGTATACAGGGGGCGACAGATACGCAGTATTTT. Protein product: CASIQGATDTQYF.

The rearrangement uses TRBV11-2 and TRBJ1-4; 8 bases match TRBD1. Trimming removed 5 bases from V and 8 bases from J; junction bases left unmatched: 7. From germline, CDR1 is SGHAT and CDR2 FQNNGV. The CDR3 totals 14 residues. The CDR3 DNA reads TGTGCCAGCAGCACAGGACAGGGTTTAGAAAAACTGTTTTTT. Translating gives CASSTGQGLEKLFF.

The gene calls are TRBV27 and TRBJ2-1, with 10 bases aligning to TRBD2. The CDR3 contains 14 residues. Germline CDR1 and CDR2: MNHEY and SMNVEV (reference sequence). Unmatched junction bases numbered 10, after V lost 8 bases and J lost 9 bases. The CDR3 region has the DNA TGTGCCAGCGGCGCTAGCGGGGGTTTTATTGAGCAGTTCTTC. It specifies CASGASGGFIEQFF.

This rearrangement joins TRBV14 to TRBJ1-1; possible D gene TRBD1, 6 bases. This CDR3 has 12 amino acids. V shed 5 bases and J shed 7 bases, with 11 bases lying between them. Germline-derived CDR1 and CDR2 are SGHDN and FVKESK. The CDR3 bases are TGTGCCAGCAGCGCCCGGGACAATGAAGCTTTCTTT. Translated, it gives CASSARDNEAFF.

The CDR3 sequence is CASSLPGGPGNTIYF. CDR3 DNA sequence: TGCGCCAGCAGCCTTCCTGGGGGACCTGGAAACACCATATATTTT. The chain carries TRBV4-1 and TRBJ1-3; D is possibly TRBD1 (5 bases). The CDR3 is 15 amino acids. Germline CDR1 and CDR2: MGHRA and YSYEKL. Between the trimmed V and J ends, which lost 4 bases and 2 bases, there was a span of 12 bases.

Of note for this clone: At one boundary the junction diverges from the germline segment, which might be a read error. The chain employs TRBV11-2 and TRBJ2-7; 8 nucleotides match TRBD2. This CDR3 comprises 13 residues. Germline V gene lookup returns CDR1 SGHAT and CDR2 FQNNGV. CDR3 coding DNA: TGTGCCAGCAACTTAGCGGGGATGTACGAGCAGTACTTC. Amino acids: CASNLAGMYEQYF.

This clone was detected once. The genes are TRBV28 and TRBJ1-3; no definite D call. The V gene's germline CDR1 is MDHEN and CDR2 SYDVKM. This CDR3 is built from 18 residues. The V end was cut by 3 bases, the J end by 1 base, with 19 bases between. The CDR3 DNA sequence: TGTGCCAGCAGTTTTGCAGCCGGCGCGGGTCTTTCTGGAAACACCATATATTTT. Translated: CASSFAAGAGLSGNTIYF.

The genes are TRBV4-1 and TRBJ2-1; 13 bases are shared with TRBD2. The J segment lost 10 bases and the V segment lost 1 base, leaving 7 bases of the junction unmatched. The CDR3 length is 16 residues. CDR1 and CDR2 from the germline V gene are MGHRA and YSYEKL. Here the CDR3 DNA reads TGCGCCAGCAGCCAAGTCGGACTAGCGGGGGTTGACGAGCAGTTCTTC. It encodes CASSQVGLAGVDEQFF.